Presented here are 13 T cell receptor beta chains from one specimen sequenced in a study of blood T cell repertoires in COVID-19. Here immunoSEQ multiplex PCR was the method, and the copy in TCRdb shows in-frame clones only, minus some. The sample lists roughly 290,000 clones, over 75% seen once, with roughly 2.2% in the top ten. Sequencing was carried out using PBMCs or T cells enriched from blood (not recorded which). Every receptor here comes from a man aged 25 to 40 who had recovered from COVID-19.

CDR3 residues: CASSPPDRPNEKLFF. Here the CDR3 DNA reads TGTGCCAGCTCACCCCCGGACAGGCCCAATGAAAAACTGTTTTTT. The rearrangement links TRBV18 to TRBJ1-4; TRBD1 matches 7 bases. CDR3 length equals 15 residues. V dropped 3 bases and J dropped 5; count of bases not matched to a gene: 6. Germline V gene data show CDR1 as KGHSH and CDR2 as LQKENI.

CDR3 in DNA: TGTGCCACCAGCAGAGATTTTGTAGACACCATATATTTT. It specifies CATSRDFVDTIYF. The genes are TRBV15 and TRBJ1-3, with unresolved D. The CDR3 consists of 13 residues. V was clipped by 0 bases and J by 8 bases, with 8 bases between them. Germline V gives CDR1 LNHNV, CDR2 YYDKDF (reference sequence).

The chain couples TRBV5-1 to TRBJ1-3; unclear D gene. Germline values: CDR1 SGHRS, CDR2 YFSETQ. V lost 0 bases and J 0 bases, leaving 10 bases between the germline ends. This CDR3 contains 16 residues. The CDR3 loop reads CASSLEAGSSGNTIYF. In nucleotides, the CDR3 is TGCGCCAGCAGCTTGGAGGCGGGAAGCTCTGGAAACACCATATATTTT.

This clone was found a few times. The genes are TRBV5-1 and TRBJ2-1; 10 bases agree with TRBD2. This CDR3 comprises 17 residues. Germline lookup yields CDR1 SGHRS and CDR2 YFSETQ. V was pared by 6 bases and J by 6 bases, with 15 bases of the junction left unmatched. DNA for the CDR3: TGCGCCAGCATCCCACTGGGGAGCGGGGGGGCAGTCAATGAGCAGTTCTTC. As protein: CASIPLGSGGAVNEQFF. Based on the CDR3 plus reference TRBV5-1 and TRBJ2-1, the full variable domain is KAGVTQTPRYLIKTRGQQVTLSCSPISGHRSVSWYQQTPGQGLQFLFEYFSETQRNKGNFPGRFSGRQFSNSRSEMNVSTLELGDSALYLCASIPLGSGGAVNEQFFGPGTRLTVL.

The chain joins TRBV6-5 to TRBJ2-7; 8 bases are shared with TRBD2. Germline V gene sequence: CDR1 MNHEY, CDR2 SVGAGI. The J segment lost 2 bases and the V segment lost 6 bases, leaving 9 bases of the junction unmatched. The CDR3 loop spans 15 amino acids. CDR3 sequence (DNA): TGTGCCAGCAGGGAGGGGGGACTAGGGGCCTACGAGCAGTACTTC. Its protein product is CASREGGLGAYEQYF.

The chain is built from TRBV4-3 and TRBJ1-4; D is possibly TRBD1 (6 bases). CDR1 and CDR2 from the germline V gene are LGHNA and YSLEER. The V end was cut by 2 bases, the J end by 7 bases, with 14 bases between. The CDR3 sequence is 15 residues long. Here the CDR3 reads CASSQQGSRGEKLFF. CDR3 bases: TGCGCCAGCAGCCAACAGGGGTCTAGGGGTGAAAAACTGTTTTTT.

The V and J genes are TRBV4-1 and TRBJ2-3, with 8 bases matching TRBD2. This CDR3 region has 20 residues. Germline CDR1 MGHRA, CDR2 YSYEKL. V shed 3 bases, J shed 0 bases, and the junction held 17 bases outside the gene matches. CDR3 amino acids: CASSQPGLLSGGTSTDTQYF. The CDR3 bases are TGCGCCAGCAGCCAGCCGGGACTTTTAAGCGGGGGCACAAGCACAGATACGCAGTATTTT.

The chain links TRBV29-1 to TRBJ1-4, with 7 bases lining up with TRBD1. CDR1 and CDR2 from the germline V gene are SQVTM and ANQGSEA. The V gene end was trimmed by 5 bases and the J gene end by 3 bases; junction bases not matched to a gene: 3. This CDR3 is built from 13 residues. CDR3 region: CSVRTGPNEKLFF. The CDR3 DNA sequence: TGCAGCGTTCGGACAGGCCCTAATGAAAAACTGTTTTTT.

This chain connects TRBV12-3 or TRBV12-4 to TRBJ1-5; 8 positions agree with TRBD1. This CDR3 is built from 13 residues. The V gene end was trimmed by 5 bases and the J gene end by 7 bases; junction bases not matched to a gene: 4. For the CDR3, the DNA is TGTGCCAGCAGTCAACAGGGGGGACAGCCCCAGCATTTT. It is translated as CASSQQGGQPQHF.

The rearrangement joins TRBV6-6 to TRBJ2-7; D gene ambiguous. CDR1 MNHNY and CDR2 SVGAGI come from the germline V gene (reference sequence). V shed 7 bases and J shed 3 bases, with 7 bases lying between them. The CDR3 totals 11 residues. The CDR3 DNA is TGTGCCAGCACCGCCAGCTACGAGCAGTACTTC. It translates to CASTASYEQYF.

The V gene is TRBV14, the J gene TRBJ2-2; TRBD1 is a possible D gene (5 bases). Germline CDR1 and CDR2: SGHDN and FVKESK. The CDR3 consists of 13 residues. Trimming stripped 1 base from V and 8 bases from J, with 8 bases between. CDR3 residues: CASSQVQGGELFF. CDR3 DNA sequence: TGTGCCAGCAGCCAAGTGCAGGGAGGGGAGCTGTTTTTT.

The V and J genes are TRBV5-1 and TRBJ1-6; D may be TRBD1 (5 bases). Trimming pared 0 bases from V and 7 bases from J, leaving 14 bases between. CDR1 and CDR2 from the germline V gene are SGHRS and YFSETQ. The CDR3 extends over 16 amino acids. The CDR3 spells CASSLEGQPFNSPLHF. Here the CDR3 DNA reads TGCGCCAGCAGCTTGGAGGGGCAGCCGTTCAATTCACCCCTCCACTTT.

The J gene is TRBJ1-1, the V gene TRBV7-2; D is unresolved. Trimming removed 1 base from V and 8 bases from J, with 11 bases in between. The germline gives CDR1 SGHTA, CDR2 FQGNSA. The CDR3 contains 13 residues. The CDR3 coding sequence is TGTGCCAGCAGCTTAGGCGGTGCCGGAGAAGCTTTCTTT. It translates to CASSLGGAGEAFF. Together with reference TRBV7-2 and TRBJ1-1, the CDR3 gives the full variable domain: GAGVSQSPSNKVTEKGKDVELRCDPISGHTALYWYRQSLGQGLEFLIYFQGNSAPDKSGLPSDRFSAERTGGSVSTLTIQRTQQEDSAVYLCASSLGGAGEAFFGQGTRLTVV.